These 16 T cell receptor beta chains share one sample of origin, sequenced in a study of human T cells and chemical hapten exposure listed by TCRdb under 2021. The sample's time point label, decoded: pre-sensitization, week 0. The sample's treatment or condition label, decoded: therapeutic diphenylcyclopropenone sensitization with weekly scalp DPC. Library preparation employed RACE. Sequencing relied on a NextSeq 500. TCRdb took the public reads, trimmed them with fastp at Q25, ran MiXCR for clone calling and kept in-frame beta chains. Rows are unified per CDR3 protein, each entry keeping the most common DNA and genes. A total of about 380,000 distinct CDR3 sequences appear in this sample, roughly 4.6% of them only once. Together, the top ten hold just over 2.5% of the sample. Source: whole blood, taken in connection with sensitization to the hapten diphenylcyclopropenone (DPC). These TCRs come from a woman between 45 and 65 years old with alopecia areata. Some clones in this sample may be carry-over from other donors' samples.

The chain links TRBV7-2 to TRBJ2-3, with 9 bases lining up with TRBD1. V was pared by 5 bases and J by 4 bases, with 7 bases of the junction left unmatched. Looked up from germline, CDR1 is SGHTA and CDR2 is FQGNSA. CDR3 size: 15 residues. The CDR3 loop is CASSTTGGAPDTQYF. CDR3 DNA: TGTGCCAGCAGCACGACAGGGGGGGCTCCAGATACGCAGTATTTT.

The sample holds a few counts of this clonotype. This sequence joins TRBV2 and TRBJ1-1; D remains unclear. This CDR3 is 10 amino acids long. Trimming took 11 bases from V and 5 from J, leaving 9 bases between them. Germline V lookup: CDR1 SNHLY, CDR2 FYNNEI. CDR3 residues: CASWDTEAFF. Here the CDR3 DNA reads TGTGCCTCCTGGGATACTGAAGCTTTCTTT.

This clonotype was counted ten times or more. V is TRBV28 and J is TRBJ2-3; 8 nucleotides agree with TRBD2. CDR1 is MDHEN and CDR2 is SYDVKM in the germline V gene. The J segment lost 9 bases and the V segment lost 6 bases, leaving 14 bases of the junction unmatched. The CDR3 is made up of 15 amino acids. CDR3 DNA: TGTGCCAGCAGCACACCGCCGGGGGGGCCGGGGACGCAGTATTTT. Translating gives CASSTPPGGPGTQYF.

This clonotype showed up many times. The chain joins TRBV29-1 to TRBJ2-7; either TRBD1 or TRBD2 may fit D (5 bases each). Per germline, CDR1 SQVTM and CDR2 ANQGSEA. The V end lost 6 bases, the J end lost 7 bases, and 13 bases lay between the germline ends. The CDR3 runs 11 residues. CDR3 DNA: TGCAGCGTGCCAGGGAGAGGGGAGCAGTACTTC. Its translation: CSVPGRGEQYF.

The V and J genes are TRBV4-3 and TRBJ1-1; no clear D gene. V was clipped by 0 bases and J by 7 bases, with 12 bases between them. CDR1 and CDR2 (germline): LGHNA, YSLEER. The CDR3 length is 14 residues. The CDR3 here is CASSQDRSVDEAFF. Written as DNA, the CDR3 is TGCGCCAGCAGCCAAGATAGGTCCGTGGATGAAGCTTTCTTT.

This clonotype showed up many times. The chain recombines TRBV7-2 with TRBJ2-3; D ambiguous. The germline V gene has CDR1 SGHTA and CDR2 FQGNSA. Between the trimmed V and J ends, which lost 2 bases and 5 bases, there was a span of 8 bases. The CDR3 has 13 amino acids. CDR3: CASSLTPLDTQYF. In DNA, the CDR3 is TGTGCCAGCAGCTTAACCCCCCTAGATACGCAGTATTTT.

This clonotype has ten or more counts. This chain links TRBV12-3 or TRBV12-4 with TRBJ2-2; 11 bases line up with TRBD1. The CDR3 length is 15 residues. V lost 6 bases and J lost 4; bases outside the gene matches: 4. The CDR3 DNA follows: TGTGCCAGCAGCCAAGGGACAGGGGGCACCGGGGAGCTGTTTTTT. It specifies CASSQGTGGTGELFF.

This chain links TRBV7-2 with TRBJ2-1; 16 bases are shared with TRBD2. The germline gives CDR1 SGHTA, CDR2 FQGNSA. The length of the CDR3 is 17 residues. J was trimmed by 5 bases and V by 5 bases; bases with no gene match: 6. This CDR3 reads CASSPGLAGGSHNEQFF. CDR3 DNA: TGTGCCAGCAGCCCGGGACTAGCGGGAGGGTCCCACAATGAGCAGTTCTTC.

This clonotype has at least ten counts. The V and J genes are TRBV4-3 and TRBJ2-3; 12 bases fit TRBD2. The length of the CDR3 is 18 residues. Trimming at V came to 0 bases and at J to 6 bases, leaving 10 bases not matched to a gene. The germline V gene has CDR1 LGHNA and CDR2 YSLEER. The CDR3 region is CASSQDSRLAGGEDTQYF. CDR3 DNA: TGCGCCAGCAGCCAAGATAGCCGGCTAGCGGGAGGGGAGGATACGCAGTATTTT.

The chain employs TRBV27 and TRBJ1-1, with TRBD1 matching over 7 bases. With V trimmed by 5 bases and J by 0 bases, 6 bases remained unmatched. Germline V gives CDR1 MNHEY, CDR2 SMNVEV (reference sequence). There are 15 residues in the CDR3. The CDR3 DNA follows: TGTGCCAGCAGTACATTGACAGGGATGAACACTGAAGCTTTCTTT. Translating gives CASSTLTGMNTEAFF.

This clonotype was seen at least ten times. The CDR3 region is CASSQRQGGTGELFF. CDR3 nucleotides: TGCGCCAGCAGCCAGAGACAGGGCGGAACCGGGGAGCTGTTTTTT. The V and J genes are TRBV4-1 and TRBJ2-2; the match to TRBD1 covers 7 bases. The CDR3 totals 15 residues. The V gene's germline CDR1 is MGHRA and CDR2 YSYEKL. The V gene end was trimmed by 3 bases and the J gene end by 5 bases; junction bases not matched to a gene: 6.

The CDR3 reads CASSPRLADFKNIQYF. CDR3 in DNA: TGTGCCAGCAGCCCCCGACTAGCGGATTTCAAAAACATTCAGTACTTC. V and J are TRBV7-8 and TRBJ2-4, with 9 positions matching TRBD2. Germline CDR1 is SGHVS and CDR2 is FQNEAQ. The junction had 8 bases not matched to a gene; V was cut back by 5 bases and J by 3 bases. The CDR3 has 16 residues.

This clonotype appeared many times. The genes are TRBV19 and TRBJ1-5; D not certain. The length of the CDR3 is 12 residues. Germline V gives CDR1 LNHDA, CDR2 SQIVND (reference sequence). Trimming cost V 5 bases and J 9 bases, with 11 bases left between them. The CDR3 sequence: CASSGHPGPQHF. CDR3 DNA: TGTGCCAGTAGTGGGCACCCGGGGCCCCAGCATTTT.

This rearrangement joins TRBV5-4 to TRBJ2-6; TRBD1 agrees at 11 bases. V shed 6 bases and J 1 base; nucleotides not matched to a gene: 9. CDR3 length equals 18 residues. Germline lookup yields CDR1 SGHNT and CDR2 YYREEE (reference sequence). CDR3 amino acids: CASTRAGQGASGANVLTF. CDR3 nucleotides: TGTGCCAGCACCCGGGCCGGACAGGGGGCGTCTGGGGCCAACGTCCTGACTTTC.

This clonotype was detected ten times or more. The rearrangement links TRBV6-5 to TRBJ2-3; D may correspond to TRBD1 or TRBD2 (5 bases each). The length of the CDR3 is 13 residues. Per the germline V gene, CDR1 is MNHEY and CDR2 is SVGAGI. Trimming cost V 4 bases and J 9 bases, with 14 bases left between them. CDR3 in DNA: TGTGCCAGCAGTTCGGGGCCCCATGGGACGCAGTATTTT. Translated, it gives CASSSGPHGTQYF.

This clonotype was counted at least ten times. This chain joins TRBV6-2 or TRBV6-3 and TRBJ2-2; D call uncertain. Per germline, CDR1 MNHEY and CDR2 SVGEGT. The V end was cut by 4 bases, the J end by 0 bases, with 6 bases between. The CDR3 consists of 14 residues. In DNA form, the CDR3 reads TGTGCCAGCAGTTCACAGTCGAACACCGGGGAGCTGTTTTTT. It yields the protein CASSSQSNTGELFF.